This T cell receptor (beta chain) came from a study of blood T cell repertoires in COVID-19. The data were produced by immunoSEQ multiplex PCR, yet TCRdb's version contains in-frame clones alone and is incomplete. The data hold nearly 45,000 clones, with 87% observed a single time. The germline V and J ends were trimmed by 4 bases and 2 bases, with 9 bases remaining between them. CDR1 is SGHRS, CDR2 YFSETQ, per germline. The CDR3 sequence is 13 residues long. The rearrangement links TRBV5-1 to TRBJ1-1, with D possibly being TRBD1 (5 bases). The sample consisted of peripheral blood. The receptor's source is a man between 35 and 55 years old with COVID-19, enrolled during active disease. The CDR3 sequence is CASSETGNTEAFF. Here the CDR3 DNA reads TGCGCCAGCAGCGAAACAGGAAACACTGAAGCTTTCTTT.